This TCR beta chain was identified in a study of lymphopenia after photon versus proton radiotherapy. The study, taken as a whole, reports: Proton therapy kept repertoires fairly stable, unlike photons, which gained effector/memory cells.

Libraries were prepared by immunoSEQ multiplex PCR; TCRdb keeps only in-frame clonotypes and omits some of them. The data show about 68,000 clones, roughly 93% seen once. On this clone: Its cognate antigen is unknown.

Germline CDR1 MGHRA, CDR2 YSYEKL. V gave up 4 bases and J gave up 7 bases; unmatched junction bases: 11. The CDR3 is 16 amino acids. The source of this sequence is a woman aged 70-85 years with pancreatic cancer. The source material was peripheral blood, sampled from a patient treated with photon-based radiotherapy. V is TRBV4-1 and J is TRBJ2-1, with 9 bases that match TRBD2. Written as DNA, the CDR3 is TGCGCCAGCAGCCCCCTCGCGGGAGGGCCTGGTAATGAGCAGTTCTTC. Its protein product is CASSPLAGGPGNEQFF.